The 2 T cell receptor beta chains below were found in one sample sequenced in a study of monozygotic twins with inflammatory bowel disease. TCRdb re-called the 5' RACE reads and gives one entry per CDR3 protein, without DNA. The table for this sample gives about 440,000 distinct CDR3 sequences. The sample taken for sequencing was blood. Receptors originate from a human donor with ulcerative colitis or Crohn's disease, or a healthy co-twin of an affected twin (not recorded which).

The chain links TRBV18 to TRBJ1-4; the D gene TCRdb calls, TRBD1, cannot be checked with no DNA. CDR1 and CDR2 (germline): KGHSH, LQKENI. The CDR3 loop spans 13 amino acids. CDR3 protein: CASSQGINEKLFF.

The chain uses TRBV18 and TRBJ2-5; without DNA, the TCRdb call of TRBD1 cannot be checked. The CDR3 totals 15 residues. CDR1 and CDR2 from the germline V gene are KGHSH and LQKENI. The CDR3 reads CASSPAGGTQETQYF. The complete variable domain, with remaining parts taken from reference TRBV18 and TRBJ2-5, reads NAGVMQNPRHLVRRRGQEARLRCSPMKGHSHVYWYRQLPEEGLKFMVYLQKENIIDESGMPKERFSAEFPKEGPSILRIQQVVRGDSAAYFCASSPAGGTQETQYFGPGTRLLVL.